Below, 18 T cell receptor beta chains from the same sample are listed, as sequenced in a study of CD8+ T cells in alopecia areata. Investigators isolated RNA and reverse transcribed it into cDNA to act as the sequencing template. TCRdb's copy holds only in-frame clones and misses some; the assay was immunoSEQ multiplex PCR. The repertoire consists of 200,000 to 250,000 clones, with 45% to 70% occurring once and the leading ten covering roughly 5.3%. The sequenced sample consisted of CD8+ T cells sorted from blood. The receptors originated from a human donor in good health.

This chain joins TRBV30 and TRBJ2-1; 9 nucleotides agree with TRBD2. CDR3 length: 14 amino acids. The ends lost 2 bases at V and 7 bases at J; junction bases unmatched: 6. The germline V gene encodes CDR1 GTSNPN and CDR2 SVGIG (reference sequence). In DNA, the CDR3 is TGTGCCTGGAGTCTTGGGCTAGCGGGGAATGAGCAGTTCTTC. As protein: CAWSLGLAGNEQFF.

The chain links TRBV29-1 to TRBJ2-2; maybe TRBD2 (5 bases). The CDR3 extends over 13 amino acids. CDR1 and CDR2 from the germline V gene are SQVTM and ANQGSEA. The ends were cut back, 3 bases at V and 6 bases at J, with 11 bases in the middle. The CDR3 is CSVETGIPGELFF. In nucleotides, the CDR3 is TGCAGCGTTGAGACGGGGATCCCCGGGGAGCTGTTTTTT.

Worth noting for this clone: The germline gene is not matched at one end of the junction; a read error may be the cause. This chain links TRBV27 with TRBJ1-6, with D maybe TRBD1 (6 bases). This CDR3 comprises 14 residues. CDR1 is MNHEY and CDR2 is SMNVEV in the germline V gene (reference sequence). CDR3 residues: CATSTTGINSPLHF. In DNA, the CDR3 is TGTGCCACCAGTACGACAGGTATTAATTCACCCCTCCACTTT.

The rearrangement joins TRBV29-1 to TRBJ1-1; D is ambiguous. Germline V gene sequence: CDR1 SQVTM, CDR2 ANQGSEA. This CDR3 region has 12 residues. V dropped 6 bases and J dropped 0 bases, with 8 bases sitting between them. The CDR3, as DNA: TGCAGCGTCCTCGGGTTGAACACTGAAGCTTTCTTT. It encodes CSVLGLNTEAFF.

The chain joins TRBV5-6 to TRBJ1-1, with D unresolved. V was pared by 4 bases and J by 9 bases, with 13 bases between. The CDR3 spans 12 residues. Germline-derived CDR1 and CDR2 are SGHDT and YYEEEE. The CDR3 region has the DNA TGTGCCAGCAGCGCTGGGCCTTATCAAGCTTTCTTT. The encoded protein is CASSAGPYQAFF.

The chain links TRBV25-1 to TRBJ1-2; no clear D. Germline V gives CDR1 MGHDK, CDR2 SYGVNS. This CDR3 has 14 residues. V was cut by 10 bases and J by 3 bases, with 18 bases left in between. CDR3: CATERSTEDYGYTF. The CDR3 region has the DNA TGTGCCACCGAGAGGAGTACGGAGGACTATGGCTACACCTTC.

The chain recombines TRBV27 with TRBJ1-2; 8 bases match TRBD1. The V and J ends lost 0 bases and 5 bases, in that order; junction bases with no gene match: 5. Germline values: CDR1 MNHEY, CDR2 SMNVEV (reference sequence). CDR3 length: 15 residues. The CDR3 spells CASSLSQGAVYGYTF. Written as DNA, the CDR3 is TGTGCCAGCAGTTTATCCCAGGGGGCGGTTTATGGCTACACCTTC.

The chain employs TRBV18 and TRBJ1-2; 12 bases align to TRBD1. Germline-derived CDR1 and CDR2 are KGHSH and LQKENI. Trimming took 1 base from V and 6 from J; bases not matched to a gene: 24. This CDR3 comprises 22 residues. The CDR3 DNA reads TGTGCCAGCTCACCACAATCGTCGGGGGTTATCGGGACAGGGGGCTTTTATGATGGCTACACCTTC. Amino acids: CASSPQSSGVIGTGGFYDGYTF.

The sample holds a few counts of this clone. This chain joins TRBV27 and TRBJ1-5; D call uncertain. The germline V and J ends were trimmed by 5 bases and 1 base, with 15 bases remaining between them. CDR3 length equals 16 residues. The V gene's germline CDR1 is MNHEY and CDR2 SMNVEV (reference sequence). As DNA, the CDR3 is TGTGCCAGCAGTCCGGCGGGAGGGTCCAGCAATCAGCCCCAGCATTTT. This translates into CASSPAGGSSNQPQHF.

The genes are TRBV4-1 and TRBJ1-2; a weak D match, TRBD1 (6 bases). Germline-derived CDR1 and CDR2 are MGHRA and YSYEKL. The CDR3 is made up of 15 amino acids. V lost 0 bases, J lost 8 bases, and 16 bases lay in between. In nucleotides, the CDR3 is TGCGCCAGCAGCCAAGATACGGGGGGGCGCGAAGGCTACACCTTC. Its translation: CASSQDTGGREGYTF.

This clone was picked up a small number of times. The chain employs TRBV27 and TRBJ2-5; D not certain. Germline values: CDR1 MNHEY, CDR2 SMNVEV (reference sequence). The CDR3 extends over 13 amino acids. The germline V and J ends were trimmed by 8 bases and 4 bases, with 14 bases remaining between them. The DNA for the CDR3 is TGTGCCAGCGGGTCCACGATGGGAGAGACCCAGTACTTC. Its protein is CASGSTMGETQYF.

As to this clone: The sample holds other DNA sequences that translate to the same CDR3. V usage is TRBV30 and J usage is TRBJ1-1; 8 bases fit TRBD1. The CDR3 extends over 14 amino acids. The germline V gene has CDR1 GTSNPN and CDR2 SVGIG (reference sequence). V was clipped by 0 bases and J by 1 base; unmatched bases: 1. The CDR3 DNA sequence: TGTGCCTGGAGTGTAGGACAGGGGAACACTGAAGCTTTCTTT. Its protein product is CAWSVGQGNTEAFF.

The chain joins TRBV4-1 to TRBJ2-3, with 10 bases identical to TRBD2. Trimming cost V 4 bases and J 4 bases; bases outside gene matches: 8. The V gene's germline CDR1 is MGHRA and CDR2 YSYEKL. This CDR3 comprises 16 residues. This CDR3 reads CASSRLAGAGADTQYF. The DNA for the CDR3 is TGCGCCAGCAGCCGTCTAGCGGGGGCCGGGGCAGATACGCAGTATTTT.

The chain joins TRBV25-1 to TRBJ2-1; the match to TRBD1 covers 7 bases. With V trimmed by 6 bases and J by 0 bases, 2 bases remained unmatched. The germline gives CDR1 MGHDK, CDR2 SYGVNS. The CDR3 has 14 residues. The DNA for the CDR3 is TGTGCCAGCAGCCGGGACAGCTCCTACAATGAGCAGTTCTTC. It is translated as CASSRDSSYNEQFF.

CDR3 in DNA: TGTGCCAGCAGTTACTCGAGCAGTGAGACTGAAGCTTTCTTT. It is translated as CASSYSSSETEAFF. This rearrangement joins TRBV6-5 to TRBJ1-1; D is unclear. V lost 0 bases to trimming and J lost 5 bases, with 10 bases between them. This CDR3 has 14 amino acids. Germline V CDR1 and CDR2: MNHEY, SVGAGI.

The chain links TRBV27 to TRBJ1-1, with D unclear. The CDR3 has 16 residues. With 6 bases removed from V and 2 bases from J, the gap between germline ends came to 19 bases. From germline, CDR1 is MNHEY and CDR2 SMNVEV (reference sequence). The DNA of the CDR3 is TGTGCCAGCAGCTCTCTTTCGTGGGGTTTCAACACTGAAGCTTTCTTT. Its translation is CASSSLSWGFNTEAFF.

V and J are TRBV7-6 and TRBJ2-1; D is possibly TRBD2 (6 bases). V was clipped by 5 bases and J by 4 bases, with 12 bases between them. Per germline, CDR1 SGHVS and CDR2 FNYEAQ. The CDR3 contains 14 residues. The CDR3 DNA sequence: TGTGCCAGCAGCCGTAGCGGACCTTACAATGAGCAGTTCTTC. Amino acid sequence: CASSRSGPYNEQFF. The full variable domain, its missing parts supplied by reference TRBV7-6 and TRBJ2-1, is GAGVSQSPRYKVTKRGQDVALRCDPISGHVSLYWYRQALGQGPEFLTYFNYEAQQDKSGLPNDRFSAERPEGSISTLTIQRTEQRDSAMYRCASSRSGPYNEQFFGPGTRLTVL.

This clone was detected only a few times. The V call is TRBV19, the J call TRBJ1-4; D unresolved. The CDR3 has 13 amino acids. CDR1 and CDR2 from the germline V gene are LNHDA and SQIVND (reference sequence). The germline V and J ends were trimmed by 8 bases and 0 bases, with 7 bases remaining between them. CDR3: CASVSSTNEKLFF. DNA for the CDR3: TGTGCCAGTGTCAGTTCAACTAATGAAAAACTGTTTTTT.